This TCR beta chain is drawn from a study of early stage breast cancer tumors (dated by TCRdb to about 2017). Background for the entire study: Of the 15 to 20 invasive breast tumors, around twelve were found to be estrogen receptor-positive, progesterone receptor-positive and HER2-negative. Of the roughly 12 ER+/PR+/HER2- tumors, eight were classified as invasive ductal carcinomas and four as invasive lobular carcinomas. The average read coverage per sample was roughly 10-fold. A total of 2 million to 3 million templates, representing almost 1,100,000 unique clonotypes, were detected across all samples.

Each sample was amplified in two independent genomic DNA replicates, using 0.5 to 0.65 ug for blood and roughly 1.5 ug for tumor or normal breast. Following the manufacturer's instructions, the ImmunoSeq Intro kit was used to carry out TCRB sequencing on genomic DNA. The multiplex PCR ran for roughly 31 cycles using proprietary primers and spike-in control sequences for absolute quantification. An 87-bp fragment spanning the CDR3 and flanking V and J genes was sequenced with single-end 150-bp reads. Each lane of an Illumina MiSeq running version 3.0 chemistry carried seven multiplexed samples, with two replicates apiece. In the paper's pipeline: Raw data were processed by the vendor's proprietary pipeline, with both replicates merged into one result per sample. A clonotype was defined as productive rearrangements that share the same V-gene family, CDR3 amino acid sequence and J-gene segment. Clonality was computed as 1 minus the normalized Shannon entropy (Pielou evenness) of TCRB abundances. To estimate T cell density, the total number of templates was divided by the input cell count, which was inferred from how much DNA went in. Recon was used with default parameters to estimate total repertoire diversity and clonality. A clonotype counted as tumor-enriched if its abundance in tumor exceeded 0.1% and was at least 32-fold higher than its abundance in normal breast. This is the immuneACCESS table as TCRdb keeps it, with only in-frame sequences that have V and J called. A part of the clones is gone; compared with another copy, unresolved V genes explain less than half, and the rest is unexplained. The V and J calls and the clone size are those of that table, but D and trimming were determined from the DNA. This sample is represented by tens of thousands of clones; about 93% of them were singletons. The biggest ten clones account for approximately 5% of the sample.

General conclusions and limits of the study: Analysis by tumor subtype was prevented by the small cohort size. Chain pairing and functional markers such as CD4, CD8 and FOXP3 were not captured by bulk genomic DNA sequencing of unsorted cells. Repertoires from blood and normal breast were more alike than repertoires from blood and tumor, and in about 90% of the 16 patients, comparing each tissue with blood separated tumor from normal. Enriched TCRB sequences shared across patients were mostly commonly generated sequences, unlikely to play an important role in the tumor microenvironment. Tumors showed approximately 2.4-fold higher T cell density and higher clonality than adjacent normal breast tissue.

The study profiled bulk TCR beta-chain repertoires in matched peripheral blood, tumor and adjacent normal breast tissue taken from about 16 patients with early-stage breast cancer. Before surgery, whole blood (roughly 4.5-11 mL) was collected into EDTA tubes and processed within 2 hours. Ficoll-Paque centrifugation in SepMate-50 tubes was used to isolate peripheral blood mononuclear cells. PBMCs were cryopreserved in roughly 90% FBS with about 10% DMSO in aliquots of roughly 1.8 to 4.5 million cells and stored in liquid nitrogen. The Qiagen AllPrep DNA/RNA Mini kit was used for genomic DNA extraction. Concerning this clone: No cognate antigen has been identified for it. It has no much larger one-base neighbor in the sample; base qualities were not kept.

From a lookup of the germline V gene, CDR1 and CDR2 are MNHEY and SVGAGI. From its cysteine to its phenylalanine, the CDR3 spans 14 amino acids. The read is trimmed to its CDR3 DNA, 42 bases read in frame from base 1. At the junction V is shortened by 5 bases and J by 7 bases, with 15 bases in between. The chain is made from TRBV6-5 and TRBJ2-4; the best D guess is TRBD2, with 5 bases matching. Sequencing was done on a sample of blood. The receptor comes from a person in their 70s with breast cancer. The CDR3 loop reads CASSEEALGNIQYF. The DNA sequence follows: TGTGCCAGCAGTGAAGAGGCACTAGGGAACATTCAGTACTTC.